This T cell receptor (beta chain) was captured by sequencing in a study of lymphopenia after photon versus proton radiotherapy (dated by TCRdb to the late 2010s). The study in broad terms: The immunological effects of photon versus proton radiation therapy were compared in patients with gastrointestinal tumors who developed high-grade lymphopenia. A cohort of about 20 patients with gastrointestinal tumors who received either photon or proton therapy and subsequently developed lymphopenia was included. The study aimed to characterize how the two radiation modalities differ in their impact on the immune system. Broader findings and caveats from the paper: After the lymphocyte count nadir, repertoires from photon-treated patients showed oligoclonal expansion, particularly of CD8+ Temra cells, and this expansion drove the decline in diversity. Across the cohort, an inverse correlation was found between a larger post-nadir drop in TCR diversity and overall survival time among patients who died. The survival association was assessed only in patients who died, and the authors presented better survival with proton therapy as a possibility rather than a demonstrated result. During treatment, patients who received photon therapy lost naive T cells and TCR diversity and gained effector/memory populations, whereas patients who received proton therapy remained relatively stable.

Inclusive of the bounding cysteine and phenylalanine, the CDR3 is 15 residues long. The read is trimmed to its CDR3 DNA, 45 bases read in frame from base 1. The V and J ends are trimmed by 3 bases and 1 base, leaving 13 bases between them. CDR1 and CDR2 (SGHKS, YYEKEE) derive from the germline V gene (reference sequence). Comments on this clone: The specificity of this receptor is unknown. Base qualities are not recorded, but no much larger clone differs from it by a single base.

The library relied on the immunoSEQ multiplex PCR assay. Deep sequencing of rearranged TCR beta loci, alongside multiparametric flow cytometry, was used to profile T cell repertoires. Imported from immuneACCESS, the table was reduced by TCRdb to in-frame sequences with V and J called. These copies leave out some clones; in studies compared against another copy, an unresolved V gene accounts for under half, and the cause of the remainder is not known. The sample table lists more than 45,000 clones, about 81% of them with a count of one. The ten largest clones take up approximately 2% of the sample. This TCR derives from a man between 60 and 75 years old with pancreatic cancer. Sample: peripheral blood, taken from a patient treated with proton-based radiotherapy. The V and J segments used are TRBV5-5 and TRBJ2-5; the D gene is perhaps TRBD2, on 6 matching bases. The DNA sequence reads TGTGCCAGCAGCTCCCGGGTCGGGGGCCAAGAGACCCAGTACTTC. The translation is CASSSRVGGQETQYF. When the CDR3 is completed using the reference TRBV5-5 and TRBJ2-5 genes on either side, the full variable domain is DAGVTQSPTHLIKTRGQQVTLRCSPISGHKSVSWYQQVLGQGPQFIFQYYEKEERGRGNFPDRFSARQFPNYSSELNVNALLLGDSALYLCASSSRVGGQETQYFGPGTRLLVL.